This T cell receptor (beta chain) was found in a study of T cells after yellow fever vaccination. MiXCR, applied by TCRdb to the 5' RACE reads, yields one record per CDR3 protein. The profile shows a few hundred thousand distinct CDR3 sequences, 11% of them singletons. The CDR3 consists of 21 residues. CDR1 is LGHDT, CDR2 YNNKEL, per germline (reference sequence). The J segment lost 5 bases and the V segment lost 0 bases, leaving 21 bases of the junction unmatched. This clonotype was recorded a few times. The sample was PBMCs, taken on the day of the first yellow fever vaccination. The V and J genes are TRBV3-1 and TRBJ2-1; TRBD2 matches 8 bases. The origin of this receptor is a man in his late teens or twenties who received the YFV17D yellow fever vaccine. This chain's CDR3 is CASSQEYVLGASSGGDNEQFF. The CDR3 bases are TGTGCCAGCAGCCAAGAATACGTTTTAGGTGCTTCCAGCGGGGGAGACAATGAGCAGTTCTTC.